The next 3 T cell receptor beta chains were all read from a single sample in a study of T cell responses to AZD1222 COVID-19 vaccine. Some clones are missing from TCRdb's copy, which holds only in-frame ones; the method was immunoSEQ multiplex PCR. The sample consists of some 130,000 clones, roughly 92% of them appearing once. The source was peripheral blood, collected 28 days after the second AZD1222 dose. Receptors originate from an adult who received the AZD1222 COVID-19 vaccine.

V is TRBV15 and J is TRBJ2-2; TRBD2 might be the D (6 bases). CDR3 length equals 15 residues. Germline values: CDR1 LNHNV, CDR2 YYDKDF (reference sequence). V was cut by 1 base and J by 4 bases, with 10 bases left in between. The CDR3 nucleotides are TGTGCCACCAGCAGAGGGCGGGAACGCACCGGGGAGCTGTTTTTT. This translates into CATSRGRERTGELFF.

This clone was observed a handful of times. The rearrangement joins TRBV7-6 to TRBJ2-5; D might be TRBD1 (6 bases). V was pared by 5 bases and J by 2 bases, with 24 bases between. The CDR3 runs 18 residues. Germline V gives CDR1 SGHVS, CDR2 FNYEAQ. The CDR3: CASSKTPIQGIAQETQYF. DNA for the CDR3: TGTGCCAGCAGCAAAACCCCAATACAGGGAATCGCGCAAGAGACCCAGTACTTC. Complete variable domain (other parts from reference TRBV7-6 and TRBJ2-5): GAGVSQSPRYKVTKRGQDVALRCDPISGHVSLYWYRQALGQGPEFLTYFNYEAQQDKSGLPNDRFSAERPEGSISTLTIQRTEQRDSAMYRCASSKTPIQGIAQETQYFGPGTRLLVL.

Only one count was recorded for this clone. This rearrangement joins TRBV7-9 to TRBJ1-1; D perhaps matches TRBD1 (6 bases). With 11 bases removed from V and 1 base from J, the gap between germline ends came to 20 bases. CDR1 is SEHNR, CDR2 FQNEAQ, per germline (reference sequence). The CDR3 runs to 15 residues. This chain's CDR3 is CASRGGPASNTEAFF. The CDR3 DNA sequence: TGTGCCTCCCGGGGGGGGCCTGCGTCGAACACTGAAGCTTTCTTT.